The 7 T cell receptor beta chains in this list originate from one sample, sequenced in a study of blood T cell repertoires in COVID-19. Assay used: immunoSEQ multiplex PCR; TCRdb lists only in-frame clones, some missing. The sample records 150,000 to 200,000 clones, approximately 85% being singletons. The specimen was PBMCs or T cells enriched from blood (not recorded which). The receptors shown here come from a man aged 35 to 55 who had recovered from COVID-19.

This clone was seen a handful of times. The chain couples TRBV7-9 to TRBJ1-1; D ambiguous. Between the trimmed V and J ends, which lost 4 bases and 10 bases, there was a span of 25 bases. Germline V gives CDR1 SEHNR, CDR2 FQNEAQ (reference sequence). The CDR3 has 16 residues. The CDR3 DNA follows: TGTGCCAGCAGCTCTCCCGAGGGTGGAGGGAAAGGCGGAGCTTTCTTT. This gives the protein CASSSPEGGGKGGAFF.

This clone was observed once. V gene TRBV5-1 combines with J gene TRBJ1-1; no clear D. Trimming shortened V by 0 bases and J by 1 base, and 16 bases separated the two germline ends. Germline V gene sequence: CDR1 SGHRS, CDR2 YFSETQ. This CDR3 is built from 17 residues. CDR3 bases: TGCGCCAGCAGCTTGGAAAGGGAGTGGACGAGGAACACTGAAGCTTTCTTT. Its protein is CASSLEREWTRNTEAFF.

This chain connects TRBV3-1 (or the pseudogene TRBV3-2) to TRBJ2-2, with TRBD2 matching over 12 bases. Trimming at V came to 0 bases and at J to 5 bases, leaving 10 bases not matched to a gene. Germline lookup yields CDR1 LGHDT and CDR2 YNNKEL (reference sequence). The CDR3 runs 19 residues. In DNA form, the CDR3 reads TGTGCCAGCAGCCAAGAGTTGGGGCTAGCGGGGGGGCCAACCGGGGAGCTGTTTTTT. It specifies CASSQELGLAGGPTGELFF.

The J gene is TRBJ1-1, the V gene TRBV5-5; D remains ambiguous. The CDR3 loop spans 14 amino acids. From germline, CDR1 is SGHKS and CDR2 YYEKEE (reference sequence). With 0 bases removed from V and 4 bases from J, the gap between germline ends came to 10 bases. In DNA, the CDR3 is TGTGCCAGCAGCTTGGAACAGCTCTCCACTGAAGCTTTCTTT. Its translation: CASSLEQLSTEAFF.

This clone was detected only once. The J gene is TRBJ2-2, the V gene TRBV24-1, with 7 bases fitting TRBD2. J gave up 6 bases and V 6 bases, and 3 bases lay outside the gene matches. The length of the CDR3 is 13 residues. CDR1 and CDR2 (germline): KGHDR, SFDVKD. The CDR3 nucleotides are TGTGCCACCAGTCCGGGGGGTCCCGGGGAGCTGTTTTTT. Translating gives CATSPGGPGELFF.

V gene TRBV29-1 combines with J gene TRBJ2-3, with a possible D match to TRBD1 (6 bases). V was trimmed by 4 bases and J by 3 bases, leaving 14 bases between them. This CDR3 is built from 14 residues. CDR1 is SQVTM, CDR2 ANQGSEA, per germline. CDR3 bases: TGCAGCGTTGTCGGCAGGGGAAGTACAGATACGCAGTATTTT. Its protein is CSVVGRGSTDTQYF.

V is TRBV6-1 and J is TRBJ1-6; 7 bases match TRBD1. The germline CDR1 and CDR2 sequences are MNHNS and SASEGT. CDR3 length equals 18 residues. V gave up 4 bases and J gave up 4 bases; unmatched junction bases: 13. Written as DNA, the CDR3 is TGTGCCAGCAGTGTGATTAGAGGGGGCGCTCGGTATAATTCACCCCTCCACTTT. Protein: CASSVIRGGARYNSPLHF.